One sample yielded the 16 T cell receptor beta chains listed below, sequenced in a study of T cells in women clearing cervical HPV infection. TCRdb keeps only in-frame clones here, not all; method: immunoSEQ multiplex PCR. Its table records around 31,000 clones. Sequenced input: blood buffy coat. The origin of the receptors is a woman between 18 and 70 years old with a cervical HPV16 infection that either progressed to CIN3+ or cleared (not recorded which).

Of note for this clone: Read data end 3 residues before the CDR3 end; the end is taken from the germline J gene. The chain is built from TRBV19 and TRBJ2-3; 7 bases are a match to TRBD2. The CDR3 is 14 residues long. The germline CDR1 and CDR2 sequences are LNHDA and SQIVND (reference sequence). Unmatched junction bases numbered 5, after V lost 8 bases and J lost 0 bases. CDR3 bases read: TGTGCCAGTCGGTGGGGGGGAAGCACAGATACG. It specifies CASRWGGSTDT. The entire CDR3 protein reads CASRWGGSTDTQYF.

Concerning this clone: The read ends 3 residues shy of where the CDR3 ends; the end is completed using the germline J gene. The genes are TRBV20-1 and TRBJ2-7; D not certain. The CDR3 has 11 residues. Germline values: CDR1 DFQATT, CDR2 SNEGSKA (reference sequence). V lost 0 bases, J lost 4 bases, and 4 bases lay in between. The covered CDR3 bases are TGCAGTGCTAGAGAACGGTACGAG. Its translation is CSARERYE. The CDR3 as a whole reads CSARERYEQYF.

Comments on this clone: From the germline J gene comes the end of the CDR3, since the read stops 3 residues before it. The chain recombines TRBV3-1 (or the pseudogene TRBV3-2) with TRBJ2-7; the D is unclear. The CDR3 extends over 15 amino acids. V was shortened by 0 bases and J by 4 bases, with 13 bases between the two germline ends. Germline assignment: CDR1 LGHDT and CDR2 YNNKEL (reference sequence). CDR3 DNA (partial): TGTGCCAGCAGCCAAGATGGAAGGGCTGCTTACGAG. Translated: CASSQDGRAAYE. In full, the CDR3 is CASSQDGRAAYEQYF.

As to this clone: The read ends 3 residues before the CDR3 terminus; that terminus is restored from the germline J gene. The rearrangement uses TRBV5-6 and TRBJ1-1; 7 bases map to TRBD1. The CDR3 has 14 residues. Germline lookup yields CDR1 SGHDT and CDR2 YYEEEE. The J segment lost 4 bases and the V segment lost 0 bases, leaving 3 bases of the junction unmatched. CDR3 sequence reads: CASSLGGGGTEAFF. The sequenced part of the CDR3 DNA is TGTGCCAGCAGCTTGGGAGGGGGCGGCACTGAA.

This clone is medium-sized (0.01 to 0.1%) by frequency. Coverage ceases 3 residues before the CDR3 finishes, and the germline J gene fills in the end. The V call is TRBV6-2 or TRBV6-3, the J call TRBJ1-5; D is unclear. The CDR3 runs to 15 residues. The V gene lost 7 bases and the J gene lost 0 bases, with 13 bases spanning the gap. CDR1 and CDR2 (germline): MNHEY, SVGEGT. The CDR3 reads CASTSRGYSNQPQHF. The sequenced CDR3 bases are TGTGCCAGCACCTCGCGGGGATATAGCAATCAGCCC.

Turning to this clone: The read ends 3 residues before the CDR3 terminus; that terminus is restored from the germline J gene. The chain links TRBV14 to TRBJ2-5; TRBD2 is a possible D gene (5 bases). Germline CDR1 reads SGHDN; CDR2 reads FVKESK. V was cut by 5 bases and J by 4 bases, with 14 bases left in between. This CDR3 is built from 14 residues. CDR3 DNA, as far as it was read: TGTGCCAGCAGCACGTTAGTCGGGGTAGAGACC. Translation gives CASSTLVGVET. The CDR3 in its entirety is CASSTLVGVETQYF.

A word on this clone: Read coverage stops 3 residues before the CDR3 terminus; the germline J gene supplies the remainder. This chain joins TRBV20-1 and TRBJ2-7; 9 bases are a match to TRBD2. V shed 3 bases, J shed 3 bases, and the junction held 18 bases outside the gene matches. The germline CDR1 and CDR2 sequences are DFQATT and SNEGSKA (reference sequence). This CDR3 contains 18 residues. The DNA read from the CDR3 is TGCAGTGCTAGGGCCCCCTTGGGTCTAGCGGGGCCTATCTACGAG. This translates into CSARAPLGLAGPIYE. The complete CDR3 sequence is CSARAPLGLAGPIYEQYF.

As concerns this clone: The CDR3 goes on 3 residues after the read ends, and that part is filled in from the germline J gene. The rearrangement links TRBV6-2 or TRBV6-3 to TRBJ1-2, with a tentative D call TRBD1 (5 bases). The ends were cut back, 3 bases at V and 0 bases at J, with 8 bases in the middle. Germline V CDR1 and CDR2: MNHEY, SVGEGT. The CDR3 contains 14 residues. The sequenced CDR3 bases are TGTGCCAGCAGTTATGACAGAGCTAACTATGGC. Translation: CASSYDRANYG. The entire CDR3 sequence reads CASSYDRANYGYTF.

Points on this clone: With the read ending 3 residues before the CDR3 end, the germline J gene is used to fill in that end. This sequence joins TRBV5-1 and TRBJ1-2; 8 bases are shared with TRBD1. This CDR3 spans 14 amino acids. Germline trimming cut 3 bases from V and 6 bases from J; bases unmatched to any gene: 7. CDR1 SGHRS and CDR2 YFSETQ come from the germline V gene. The part of the CDR3 DNA that was read is TGCGCCAGCAGCTCCCAGGGGGCGCACGATGGC. Protein sequence: CASSSQGAHDG. In full, the CDR3 is CASSSQGAHDGYTF.

In the case of this clone: The CDR3 goes on 3 residues after the read ends, and that part is filled in from the germline J gene. The chain employs TRBV2 and TRBJ2-3; 9 bases match TRBD1. Germline-derived CDR1 and CDR2 are SNHLY and FYNNEI. V was clipped by 6 bases and J by 1 base; unmatched bases: 2. The CDR3 runs 14 residues. This CDR3 is CASRWTGGTDTQYF. Incomplete CDR3 DNA: TGTGCCAGCAGGTGGACAGGGGGCACAGATACG.

Worth noting for this clone: The read finishes 3 residues shy of the CDR3 end, and the germline J gene is used to complete it. The V and J genes are TRBV19 and TRBJ1-5; possibly TRBD1 for D (5 bases). Germline assignment: CDR1 LNHDA and CDR2 SQIVND (reference sequence). CDR3 size: 15 residues. Deletions cut 5 bases from V and 4 bases from J, with 15 bases between. The CDR3 sequence is CASSASRTPNQPQHF. The CDR3 bases that were read are TGTGCCAGTAGTGCTTCCCGGACACCAAATCAGCCC.

As to this clone: The read terminates 3 residues before the CDR3 end, so the remaining end is supplied by the germline J gene. This rearrangement joins TRBV18 to TRBJ2-2; 7 nucleotides line up with TRBD2. This CDR3 spans 13 amino acids. Germline lookup yields CDR1 KGHSH and CDR2 LQKENI. The CDR3 reads CASSAGEGEKLFF. The CDR3 DNA, read in part, is TGTGCCAGCTCAGCCGGGGAGGGAGAAAAG.

As concerns this clone: From the germline J gene comes the end of the CDR3, since the read stops 3 residues before it. The chain is built from TRBV5-6 and TRBJ1-1; 8 bases match TRBD1. The CDR3 extends over 14 amino acids. The ends lost 4 bases at V and 6 bases at J; junction bases unmatched: 8. Germline lookup yields CDR1 SGHDT and CDR2 YYEEEE. The CDR3: CASSPGQGWAEAFF. Partial CDR3 DNA: TGTGCCAGCAGCCCCGGACAGGGATGGGCTGAA.

Notes on this clone: The CDR3 end lies 3 residues beyond the end of the read and is filled in from the germline J gene. This sequence joins TRBV7-8 and TRBJ2-1; 9 bases line up with TRBD2. CDR1 and CDR2 from the germline V gene are SGHVS and FQNEAQ. V lost 5 bases, J lost 4 bases, and 12 bases stayed unmatched. This CDR3 has 17 amino acids. The CDR3 spells CASSPVRRLAEYNEQFF. The sequenced CDR3 bases are TGTGCCAGCAGCCCAGTAAGGAGACTAGCGGAATACAATGAG. The full variable domain, with the rest looked up from reference TRBV7-8 and TRBJ2-1, is GAGVSQSPRYKVAKRGQDVALRCDPISGHVSLFWYQQALGQGPEFLTYFQNEAQLDKSGLPSDRFFAERPEGSVSTLKIQRTQQEDSAVYLCASSPVRRLAEYNEQFFGPGTRLTVL.

A note on this clone: Other DNA sequences in this sample translate to the same CDR3. The covered CDR3 bases are TGTGCCTGGAGTTCCCCCGGGACAGCCGACGGC. As protein: CAWSSPGTADG. In full, the CDR3 reads CAWSSPGTADGYTF. The chain is built from TRBV30 and TRBJ1-2; 7 bases fit TRBD1. The sequenced fragment ends 3 residues before the CDR3 boundary, so the rest is inferred from the germline J gene. The CDR3 loop spans 14 amino acids. The germline gives CDR1 GTSNPN, CDR2 SVGIG (reference sequence).

For this clone: The sequenced fragment ends 3 residues before the CDR3 boundary, so the rest is inferred from the germline J gene. The chain combines TRBV7-2 with TRBJ2-3; no reliable D call. The CDR3 is made up of 10 amino acids. The germline V gene encodes CDR1 SGHTA and CDR2 FQGNSA. The CDR3 bases that were read are TGTGCCAGCAGCCAGGAGACG. Translation gives CASSQET. The whole CDR3 region reads CASSQETQYF. The whole variable domain, filled in from reference TRBV7-2 and TRBJ2-3, reads GAGVSQSPSNKVTEKGKDVELRCDPISGHTALYWYRQSLGQGLEFLIYFQGNSAPDKSGLPSDRFSAERTGGSVSTLTIQRTQQEDSAVYLCASSQETQYFGPGTRLTVL.